This is a list of T cell receptor beta chains from one sample in a study of response to subunit inactivated influenza vaccine. One entry per CDR3 protein, called by TCRdb with MiXCR from the RT-PCR reads. The table includes hundreds of thousands of distinct CDR3 sequences, 15% to 19% detected once. Sequencing was performed on PBMCs from blood, taken 11 to 12 days after vaccination. The origin of the receptors is a man aged 50 to 59 who received an inactivated influenza vaccine. The CDR3 runs from the conserved cysteine through the conserved F or W. The D gene is left open where the match is weak. Clone size is not always given. Where it is, it says once, few, many or a class for expanded clones.

>TRBV29-1|TRBD2|-|TRBJ2-1
TGCAGCGTTGAAGGCTGGCGGGAGAGCAACAATGAGCAGTTCTTC
CSVEGWRESNNEQFF
>TRBV5-1|-|-|TRBJ2-5
TGCGCCAGCAGCTTTTCTGCCTCTCCGGTAGAGACCCAGTACTTC
CASSFSASPVETQYF
>TRBV5-1|TRBD1|-|TRBJ2-6
TGCGCCAGCAGCTTGGCAGGGACAGGGTACTCTGGGGCCAACGTCCTGACTTTC
CASSLAGTGYSGANVLTF
>TRBV5-1|-|few|TRBJ1-5
TGCGCCAGCAGCTCAACAGGGTATCAGCCCCAGCATTTT
CASSSTGYQPQHF
>TRBV6-5|-|-|TRBJ1-4
TGTGCCAGCAGTTTGTCACACACCCTCGGTGAAAAACTGTTTTTT
CASSLSHTLGEKLFF
>TRBV20-1|-|-|TRBJ2-5
TGCAGTGGCAAAGGACTACCTGAGACCCAAGAGACCCAGTACTTC
CSGKGLPETQETQYF
>TRBV6-2/TRBV6-3|-|few|TRBJ2-1
TGTGCCAGCAGTTACTACGGGGGGCCCTATGAGCAGTTCTTC
CASSYYGGPYEQFF
>TRBV15|-|-|TRBJ2-6
TGTGCCACCAGCAGGGACGGTGGGGCCAACGTCCTGACTTTC
CATSRDGGANVLTF
>TRBV20-1|TRBD2|-|TRBJ2-1
TGCAGTGCTAGTAAGATCGGCGGGTCCAGCGGGAGGGCCGCTGAGCAGTTCTTC
CSASKIGGSSGRAAEQFF
>TRBV5-1|-|many|TRBJ2-2
TGTGCCAGCAGTCCCGGGAACACCGGGGAGCTGTTTTTT
CASSPGNTGELFF
>TRBV10-1|TRBD1|-|TRBJ2-7
TGCGCCAGCAGTGAGTTGTGGCGCGACAGGGGGCTCGAGCAGTACTTC
CASSELWRDRGLEQYF
>TRBV5-1|-|few|TRBJ1-2
TGCGCCAGCAGCTTGCCGGGGAATGGCTACACCTTC
CASSLPGNGYTF
>TRBV12-3/TRBV12-4|-|-|TRBJ2-2
TGTGCCAGCAGCACCGACACTCGGGAGCTGTTTTTT
CASSTDTRELFF
>TRBV7-9|-|-|TRBJ2-1
TGTGCCAGCAGCTTAGAACAGGAGCAGTTCTTC
CASSLEQEQFF
>TRBV27|-|-|TRBJ1-1
TGTGCCAGCAGACTTCAGGGTGTCACTGAAGCTTTCTTT
CASRLQGVTEAFF
>TRBV5-4|-|-|TRBJ2-5
TGTGCCAGCAGCTTGGGGGTGCCCCAAGAGACCCAGTACTTC
CASSLGVPQETQYF
>TRBV7-2|TRBD1|-|TRBJ2-4
TGTGCCAGCAGCTCCGGGACAGCCAGGGGCATTCAGTACTTC
CASSSGTARGIQYF
>TRBV5-1|TRBD1|once|TRBJ2-2
TGCGCCAGCAGCTTGGGGACAGGGGGCGCGACCGGGGAGCTGTTTTTT
CASSLGTGGATGELFF
>TRBV29-1|-|-|TRBJ1-2
TGCAGCGTTGAAAAGCGGGCGGGAAACTATGGCTACACCTTC
CSVEKRAGNYGYTF
>TRBV25-1|-|few|TRBJ2-1
TGTGCCAGCAGTGAATCATCTTCGAGCGGCTACAATGAGCAGTTCTTC
CASSESSSSGYNEQFF
>TRBV20-1|-|-|TRBJ2-5
TGCAGTGCTAGAGTGGGGGCATCAGGAGAGACCCAGTACTTC
CSARVGASGETQYF
>TRBV6-2/TRBV6-3|-|many|TRBJ1-2
TGTGCCAGCAGTCCAGGGTCCTCACAACGCTATGGCTACACCTTC
CASSPGSSQRYGYTF
>TRBV5-1|-|-|TRBJ2-7
TGCGCCAGCAGCTTTGAGGGGCTAGTCTACGAGCAGTACTTC
CASSFEGLVYEQYF
>TRBV28|TRBD2|few|TRBJ2-7
TGTGCCCACAGGGGGACTAGCGACTTCGACGAGCAGTACTTC
CAHRGTSDFDEQYF
>TRBV5-1|-|-|TRBJ2-4
TGCGCCAGCAGCTTGAACAGGCCTGGAGAAAACATTCAGTACTTC
CASSLNRPGENIQYF
>TRBV2|-|-|TRBJ2-2
TGTACCCTCAGCCCCGCCCTTTTTAGCCAGGACACCGGGGAGCTGTTTTTT
CTLSPALFSQDTGELFF
>TRBV7-2|-|-|TRBJ2-7
TGTGCCAGCAGCTTTTGGGGGGCTCCTACCTACGAGCAGTACTTC
CASSFWGAPTYEQYF
>TRBV18|-|-|TRBJ2-1
TGTGCCAGCTCACCCCTCCGGGAGAACGATGAGCAGTTCTTC
CASSPLRENDEQFF
>TRBV9|TRBD1|few|TRBJ2-4
TGTGCCAGCAGCCCTGGGACAGAAAACATTCAGTACTTC
CASSPGTENIQYF
>TRBV7-9|-|-|TRBJ2-7
TGTGCCAGCACCCAGGGTGCCGGACCCTACGAGCAGTACTTC
CASTQGAGPYEQYF
>TRBV7-8|TRBD1|few|TRBJ2-6
TGTGCCAGCAGCTCGACAGGGCCTGGGGCCAACGTCCTGACTTTC
CASSSTGPGANVLTF
>TRBV12-3/TRBV12-4|-|few|TRBJ1-6
TGTGCCAGCAGTTTAGGGGCGATAACGGGGGCACCCCTCCACTTT
CASSLGAITGAPLHF
>TRBV10-2|-|few|TRBJ2-1
TGCGCCAGCAGTACAGGGAACTCCTACAATGAGCAGTTCTTC
CASSTGNSYNEQFF
>TRBV7-8|-|-|TRBJ2-1
TGTGCCAGCAGCTTCGCGTCGGGACCCCACAATGAGCAGTTCTTC
CASSFASGPHNEQFF
>TRBV19|-|few|TRBJ2-2
TGTGCCACCCCCCAGGAGAACACCGGGGAGCTGTTTTTT
CATPQENTGELFF
>TRBV12-3/TRBV12-4|-|few|TRBJ2-3
TGTGCCAGCAGTTTAGGGTCCGGGGGGCAGTATTTT
CASSLGSGGQYF
>TRBV4-3|TRBD2|-|TRBJ2-1
TGCGCCAGCAGCCAAGACGGGGGGGCCACTGGTGAGCAGTTCTTC
CASSQDGGATGEQFF
>TRBV14|TRBD1|-|TRBJ2-7
TGTGCCAGCAGCCTAGACCGGGACAGGGGAAGACAGTACTTC
CASSLDRDRGRQYF
>TRBV4-3|-|many|TRBJ2-5
TGCGCCAGCAGCCTAAACAGGGGAGGAGGGGAGACCCAGTACTTC
CASSLNRGGGETQYF
>TRBV27|-|few|TRBJ2-7
TGTGCCAGCAGTCCCCGGGGGTTCGGCGGGCACAGTTACGAGCAGTACTTC
CASSPRGFGGHSYEQYF
>TRBV20-1|-|few|TRBJ2-3
TGCAGTGCTAGGGGTGGCTGGATTGGAAACACAGATACGCAGTATTTT
CSARGGWIGNTDTQYF
>TRBV4-1|-|-|TRBJ1-4
TGCGCCAGCAGCCAAGAAGCCTACGCGGCAACTAATGAAAAACTGTTTTTT
CASSQEAYAATNEKLFF
>TRBV20-1|TRBD2|few|TRBJ2-3
TGCAGTGCTAGAATCAGCGGGGGTACAGATACGCAGTATTTT
CSARISGGTDTQYF
>TRBV4-2|-|-|TRBJ2-2
TGTGCCAGCAGCCAACCCCGGGACCTGAACACCGGGGAGCTGTTTTTT
CASSQPRDLNTGELFF
>TRBV4-1|-|-|TRBJ2-1
TGCGCCAGCAGCCAACAGGGGCTCTCCTACAATGAGCAGTTCTTC
CASSQQGLSYNEQFF
>TRBV28|TRBD2|-|TRBJ2-7
TGTGCCAGCAAGGTGGCTAGCGGGAGTTACGAGCAGTACTTC
CASKVASGSYEQYF
>TRBV7-9|-|-|TRBJ2-3
TGTGCCAGCAGCTTGACCACTTACGACGGGGATACGCAGTATTTT
CASSLTTYDGDTQYF
>TRBV12-3/TRBV12-4|-|-|TRBJ1-6
TGTGCCAGCAGTTTAGCGTCCGACAGTTCACCCCTCCACTTT
CASSLASDSSPLHF
>TRBV20-1|-|-|TRBJ2-7
TGCAGTGCTAGAGAGTGGACCGGCTACGAGCAGTACTTC
CSAREWTGYEQYF
>TRBV18|TRBD1|few|TRBJ1-2
TGTGCCAGCTCACCGGACAGGAGGCATGGCTACACCTTC
CASSPDRRHGYTF
>TRBV7-7|-|-|TRBJ2-5
TGTGCCAGCAGCTCGACTAGGCGAGAGACCCAGTACTTC
CASSSTRRETQYF
>TRBV6-1|-|few|TRBJ2-7
TGTGCCAGCGCCCCCCGGGCTATGGACTACGAGCAGTACTTC
CASAPRAMDYEQYF
>TRBV21-1|-|-|TRBJ2-1
TGTGCCAGCACCGGACAGGGGGCCTATGAGCAGTTCTTC
CASTGQGAYEQFF
>TRBV29-1|-|-|TRBJ1-1
TGCAGCGTCTACCGGGACCGCAACACTGAAGCTTTCTTT
CSVYRDRNTEAFF
>TRBV20-1|-|many|TRBJ1-6
TGCAGTGCCGGACTGAACTCCTATAATTCACCCCTCCACTTT
CSAGLNSYNSPLHF